Below, 14 T cell receptor beta chains from the same sample are listed, as sequenced in a study of T cell responses to AZD1222 COVID-19 vaccine. Method: immunoSEQ multiplex PCR; TCRdb's copy keeps in-frame clones and lacks some. The sample lists just under 90,000 clones; about 89% were seen once. This sample comprised peripheral blood, obtained 28 days after the second AZD1222 dose. The receptors were gathered from an adult who received the AZD1222 COVID-19 vaccine.

The genes are TRBV19 and TRBJ1-6, with 7 bases that match TRBD1. The CDR3 loop spans 19 amino acids. Germline CDR1 and CDR2: LNHDA and SQIVND (reference sequence). V lost 2 bases to trimming and J lost 4 bases; unmatched junction nucleotides: 14. The chain's CDR3 is CASSILGSGTAGYNSPLHF. Written as DNA, the CDR3 is TGTGCCAGTAGTATATTGGGTTCCGGGACAGCTGGATATAATTCACCCCTCCACTTT.

This chain uses TRBV13 with TRBJ1-5; D gene unclear. V lost 0 bases and J 6 bases, leaving 9 bases between the germline ends. Germline V gene lookup returns CDR1 PRHDT and CDR2 FYEKMQ (reference sequence). The CDR3 has 14 amino acids. The CDR3 DNA is TGTGCCAGCAGCTTAGGGGTGGACGGTCAGCCCCAGCATTTT. Its translation is CASSLGVDGQPQHF.

The chain carries TRBV11-2 and TRBJ1-1; maybe TRBD1 (5 bases). Germline CDR1 reads SGHAT; CDR2 reads FQNNGV. CDR3 length: 15 residues. Trimming took 0 bases from V and 10 from J, leaving 18 bases between them. This CDR3 reads CASSLEALGGSLAFF. Here the CDR3 DNA reads TGTGCCAGCAGCTTAGAAGCCCTTGGGGGGAGTCTAGCTTTCTTT.

Only one count was recorded for this clone. This chain joins TRBV30 and TRBJ1-6, with no clear D. V was cut by 3 bases and J by 7 bases, with 10 bases left in between. The CDR3 is 13 amino acids. In germline, CDR1 is GTSNPN, CDR2 SVGIG (reference sequence). The CDR3 DNA sequence: TGTGCCTGGAGCTTTTTGGACAATTCACCCCTCCACTTT. Encoded protein: CAWSFLDNSPLHF.

This clone was found once. V and J are TRBV6-5 and TRBJ1-1; TRBD1 is a possible D gene (6 bases). This CDR3 spans 11 amino acids. V lost 7 bases and J 10 bases, leaving 13 bases between the germline ends. Germline values: CDR1 MNHEY, CDR2 SVGAGI. CDR3 amino acids: CASKRQERAFF. CDR3 coding DNA: TGTGCCAGCAAGAGACAGGAGAGAGCTTTCTTT.

The chain recombines TRBV7-9 with TRBJ1-3; D is ambiguous. Deletions cut 0 bases from V and 7 bases from J, with 1 base between. Germline V lookup: CDR1 SEHNR, CDR2 FQNEAQ (reference sequence). The CDR3 runs to 11 residues. The CDR3 coding sequence is TGTGCCAGCAGCTTAGCCAACACCATATATTTT. It yields the protein CASSLANTIYF.

The rearrangement joins TRBV5-1 to TRBJ2-1, with TRBD2 matching over 11 bases. The CDR3 is 15 residues long. Germline V lookup: CDR1 SGHRS, CDR2 YFSETQ. V lost 2 bases to trimming and J lost 5 bases; unmatched junction nucleotides: 3. This CDR3 is CASSLLAGGHNEQFF. CDR3 nucleotide sequence: TGCGCCAGCAGCTTATTAGCGGGGGGGCACAATGAGCAGTTCTTC.

The CDR3 is CAISTLAGGSYNEQFF. CDR3 DNA sequence: TGTGCCATCAGTACACTAGCGGGAGGCTCCTACAATGAGCAGTTCTTC. This sequence joins TRBV10-3 and TRBJ2-1, with TRBD2 matching over 12 bases. The CDR3 totals 16 residues. The ends lost 5 bases at V and 0 bases at J; junction bases unmatched: 2. Germline V gene lookup returns CDR1 ENHRY and CDR2 SYGVKD.

This chain uses TRBV28 with TRBJ1-1; D remains ambiguous. This CDR3 has 14 amino acids. The germline V gene encodes CDR1 MDHEN and CDR2 SYDVKM. V gave up 2 bases and J gave up 3 bases, with 10 bases separating them. CDR3 amino acids: CASSLGSRHTEAFF. The CDR3 DNA follows: TGTGCCAGCAGTTTAGGGTCTAGGCACACTGAAGCTTTCTTT. The full variable domain, its missing parts supplied by reference TRBV28 and TRBJ1-1, is DVKVTQSSRYLVKRTGEKVFLECVQDMDHENMFWYRQDPGLGLRLIYFSYDVKMKEKGDIPEGYSVSREKKERFSLILESASTNQTSMYLCASSLGSRHTEAFFGQGTRLTVV.

V and J are TRBV6-2 or TRBV6-3 and TRBJ2-7; possible D gene TRBD1, 6 bases. Per germline, CDR1 MNHEY and CDR2 SVGEGT. V shed 2 bases and J shed 0 bases, with 11 bases lying between them. The CDR3 has 15 amino acids. The CDR3 region has the DNA TGTGCCAGCAGTTACGGGGGCAGGAGCTCCTACGAGCAGTACTTC. It is translated as CASSYGGRSSYEQYF.

In this sample, this clone turned up many times. The CDR3 is CASSLWTGGGNEQYF. In nucleotides, the CDR3 is TGTGCCAGCAGTTTATGGACAGGGGGCGGGAACGAGCAGTACTTC. The rearrangement links TRBV27 to TRBJ2-7; 11 positions match TRBD1. Trimming removed 1 base from V and 5 bases from J; junction bases left unmatched: 4. CDR1 is MNHEY and CDR2 is SMNVEV in the germline V gene (reference sequence). CDR3 length: 15 amino acids.

The chain combines TRBV19 with TRBJ2-3; the match to TRBD1 covers 8 bases. The CDR3 is made up of 16 amino acids. V dropped 1 base and J dropped 6; count of bases not matched to a gene: 9. Germline V gives CDR1 LNHDA, CDR2 SQIVND (reference sequence). The chain's CDR3 is CASSIGSRGLRDTQYF. CDR3 nucleotides: TGTGCCAGTAGTATAGGGTCCAGGGGGCTTAGGGATACGCAGTATTTT. The full variable domain, with the rest looked up from reference TRBV19 and TRBJ2-3, is DGGITQSPKYLFRKEGQNVTLSCEQNLNHDAMYWYRQDPGQGLRLIYYSQIVNDFQKGDIAEGYSVSREKKESFPLTVTSAQKNPTAFYLCASSIGSRGLRDTQYFGPGTRLTVL.

This rearrangement joins TRBV3-1 (or the pseudogene TRBV3-2) to TRBJ1-1; 9 bases align to TRBD1. The CDR3 runs to 14 residues. CDR1 is LGHDT, CDR2 YNNKEL, per germline (reference sequence). With 4 bases clipped from V and 6 bases from J, the junction kept 6 bases outside the gene matches. DNA of the CDR3: TGTGCCAGCAGCCCTAATTGGACAGGGGCTGAAGCTTTCTTT. Translated: CASSPNWTGAEAFF.

The chain is built from TRBV5-1 and TRBJ1-4; D gene unclear. Between the trimmed V and J ends, which lost 7 bases and 8 bases, there was a span of 9 bases. CDR1 is SGHRS and CDR2 is YFSETQ in the germline V gene. The CDR3 has 11 amino acids. The DNA for the CDR3 is TGCGCCAGCCGGGAGGACGAAAAACTGTTTTTT. Encoded protein: CASREDEKLFF.